Sequencing of this TCR beta chain was carried out in a study of cytomegalovirus exposure and HLA in healthy donors. Across the study: The Caucasian-associated ancestry cluster contained about 80% of the approximately 390 genotyped donors. The study, taken as a whole, reports: Reported results showed that the classifier diagnosed cytomegalovirus status with high specificity and sensitivity. Rare TCR sequences predominated, though certain public TCRs were found in many donors. DRB1 had the most TCR associations and HLA-C the fewest, a later analysis found, with rates varying by HLA locus.

Remarks on this clone: Antigen: not known.

Looked up from germline, CDR1 is MRHNA and CDR2 is SNTAGT. With 3 bases clipped from V and 0 bases from J, the junction kept 2 bases outside the gene matches. CDR3 length: 14 residues. Primers: 60 Vbeta forward and 13 Jbeta reverse. TCRdb's table, derived via immunoSEQ multiplex PCR, lists solely in-frame clones and lacks some. The table lists some 110,000 clones, almost 70% of them singletons. This chain connects TRBV6-4 to TRBJ2-7; 7 nucleotides line up with TRBD1. This TCR was recovered from a young man in good health and CMV-seropositive. The specimen was PBMCs. The CDR3 loop is CASSEGDSSYEQYV. Here the CDR3 DNA reads TGTGCCAGCAGTGAAGGGGACAGCTCCTACGAGCAGTACGTC.